The 14 T cell receptor beta chains below were found in one sample sequenced in a study of T cell responses to AZD1222 COVID-19 vaccine. This table comes from immunoSEQ multiplex PCR, and its TCRdb copy is limited to in-frame clones, with some not included. This repertoire shows 70,000 to 95,000 clones, around 90% found once; its top ten account for more than 9%. This specimen consisted of peripheral blood, obtained 28 days after the second AZD1222 dose. These receptors were collected from an adult who received the AZD1222 COVID-19 vaccine.

This chain connects TRBV28 to TRBJ2-3, with unresolved D. V shed 5 bases and J shed 5 bases, with 11 bases lying between them. This CDR3 has 13 residues. CDR1 is MDHEN and CDR2 is SYDVKM in the germline V gene. The CDR3 protein is CASSPQALDTQYF. In DNA, the CDR3 is TGTGCCAGCAGTCCCCAGGCGTTAGATACGCAGTATTTT.

This rearrangement joins TRBV19 to TRBJ1-2; tentative D call: TRBD1 (6 bases). The CDR3 has 15 residues. V lost 1 base and J 2 bases, leaving 11 bases between the germline ends. Per the germline V gene, CDR1 is LNHDA and CDR2 is SQIVND (reference sequence). The CDR3 DNA is TGTGCCAGTAGTATAGGCCCCGGACAGAACTATGGCTACACCTTC. Its translation: CASSIGPGQNYGYTF.

This clone was observed once. The CDR3, as DNA: TGTGCCAGCAGCCAAGATCTAGGGTACAGGGGATCACCCCTCCACTTT. It yields the protein CASSQDLGYRGSPLHF. The genes are TRBV4-2 and TRBJ1-6; TRBD1 agrees at 7 bases. The junction had 9 bases not matched to a gene; V was cut back by 0 bases and J by 10 bases. CDR3 length: 16 residues. In germline, CDR1 is LGHNA, CDR2 YNFKEQ.

The rearrangement joins TRBV11-2 to TRBJ1-2; D is ambiguous. The CDR3 extends over 13 amino acids. V lost 0 bases to trimming and J lost 8 bases, with 10 bases between them. CDR1 is SGHAT and CDR2 is FQNNGV in the germline V gene. The CDR3 is CASSLEARRGYTF. CDR3 nucleotide sequence: TGTGCCAGCAGCTTAGAGGCCCGTCGGGGCTACACCTTC.

CDR3: CASSTSDSSFYEQYF. The CDR3 DNA follows: TGTGCCAGCAGCACGTCTGACAGCTCTTTCTACGAGCAGTACTTC. The chain links TRBV9 to TRBJ2-7; D might be TRBD1 (5 bases). The V end lost 4 bases, the J end lost 3 bases, and 17 bases lay between the germline ends. Looked up from germline, CDR1 is SGDLS and CDR2 is YYNGEE. The CDR3 is 15 amino acids.

This chain uses TRBV11-2 with TRBJ1-2; possibly TRBD1 for D (5 bases). Germline CDR1 is SGHAT and CDR2 is FQNNGV. The ends were cut back, 5 bases at V and 5 bases at J, with 9 bases in the middle. The CDR3 runs 12 residues. The chain's CDR3 is CASSPGHYGYTF. The CDR3 DNA follows: TGTGCCAGCAGCCCGGGGCATTATGGCTACACCTTC.

The gene calls are TRBV18 and TRBJ2-3, with D possibly being TRBD1 or TRBD2 (5 bases each). V was cut by 0 bases and J by 2 bases, with 12 bases left in between. The CDR3 has 16 residues. CDR1 and CDR2 (germline): KGHSH, LQKENI. CDR3 protein: CASSPPGRPATDTQYF. The CDR3 bases are TGTGCCAGCTCACCACCGGGACGGCCAGCCACAGATACGCAGTATTTT.

The chain uses TRBV2 and TRBJ1-5, with D hard to call. The length of the CDR3 is 14 residues. CDR1 is SNHLY and CDR2 is FYNNEI in the germline V gene. V dropped 1 base and J dropped 7 bases, with 11 bases sitting between them. The CDR3 region has the DNA TGTGCCAGCAGTGAAGACGGGAATAGCCAGCCCCAGCATTTT. Its protein product is CASSEDGNSQPQHF. Looking up the rest from reference TRBV2 and TRBJ1-5 gives the full variable domain: EPEVTQTPSHQVTQMGQEVILRCVPISNHLYFYWYRQILGQKVEFLVSFYNNEISEKSEIFDDQFSVERPDGSNFTLKIRSTKLEDSAMYFCASSEDGNSQPQHFGDGTRLSIL.

In this sample, this clone turned up once. The chain recombines TRBV11-2 with TRBJ2-5; TRBD2 matches 13 bases. CDR1 is SGHAT, CDR2 FQNNGV, per germline. CDR3 length: 16 residues. J gave up 5 bases and V 6 bases, and 9 bases lay outside the gene matches. DNA of the CDR3: TGTGCCAGCAGTCCCGGACTAGCGGGAGTGGGCGAGACCCAGTACTTC. Protein product: CASSPGLAGVGETQYF.

This CDR3 reads CASSVATSGGASTDTQYF. The CDR3 DNA sequence: TGTGCCAGCAGCGTCGCAACTAGCGGGGGAGCTAGCACAGATACGCAGTATTTT. The chain couples TRBV9 to TRBJ2-3; 11 positions agree with TRBD2. Germline values: CDR1 SGDLS, CDR2 YYNGEE. The V segment lost 2 bases and the J segment 0 bases; nucleotides outside the gene matches: 8. The CDR3 consists of 18 residues.

The chain has TRBV4-1 and TRBJ1-5; TRBD1 matches 12 bases. In germline, CDR1 is MGHRA, CDR2 YSYEKL. J gave up 5 bases and V 5 bases, and 16 bases lay outside the gene matches. The length of the CDR3 is 19 residues. CDR3 bases: TGCGCCAGCAGCAACCCAGGGACAGGGGGCGCCCGGTGGGATCAGCCCCAGCATTTT. It yields the protein CASSNPGTGGARWDQPQHF.

This chain links TRBV28 with TRBJ2-7; possible D gene TRBD1, 6 bases. V dropped 10 bases and J dropped 2 bases, with 30 bases sitting between them. Germline V lookup: CDR1 MDHEN, CDR2 SYDVKM. This CDR3 contains 18 residues. The CDR3 DNA reads as TGTGCCACCTCTTTGGGGGCCAGGGGCCCACGGAGGACCTACGAGCAGTACTTC. Its translation: CATSLGARGPRRTYEQYF.

This chain joins TRBV19 and TRBJ2-1, with 10 bases identical to TRBD2. The germline gives CDR1 LNHDA, CDR2 SQIVND (reference sequence). The CDR3 has 18 residues. V dropped 9 bases and J dropped 0; count of bases not matched to a gene: 14. CDR3 loop: CASRRGTSAFLSYNEQFF. For the CDR3, the DNA is TGTGCCAGCAGGAGGGGGACTAGCGCTTTTCTCTCCTACAATGAGCAGTTCTTC. The whole variable domain, remainder taken from reference TRBV19 and TRBJ2-1, is DGGITQSPKYLFRKEGQNVTLSCEQNLNHDAMYWYRQDPGQGLRLIYYSQIVNDFQKGDIAEGYSVSREKKESFPLTVTSAQKNPTAFYLCASRRGTSAFLSYNEQFFGPGTRLTVL.

The CDR3: CASSFFSYYGYTF. CDR3 DNA: TGTGCCAGCAGTTTTTTCAGTTACTATGGCTACACCTTC. The chain employs TRBV28 and TRBJ1-2, with D uncertain. CDR3 length equals 13 residues. V was pared by 3 bases and J by 3 bases, with 8 bases between. Germline CDR1 is MDHEN and CDR2 is SYDVKM.